Presented here are 4 T cell receptor delta chains from one specimen sequenced in a study of Vδ1+ human thymocytes. Study results and limitations: Thymic TRG and TRD repertoires appeared highly polyclonal.

The template was reverse-transcribed extracted RNA. CDR3 amplicons came from multiplex PCR with pooled V-gene forward and constant-region reverse primers. TCRdb re-called the multiplex PCR reads via CATT. Among approximately 25,000 delta-chain clones listed, 25% to 30% were seen once. Antigens for these TCRs are unknown. Input material: Vdelta1+ gamma-delta thymocytes from the thymus. Indicated subset: FACS-sorted CD3+ TCRalphabeta- TCRVdelta1+ TCRVdelta2- thymocytes. Every receptor here comes from a boy in the first two years of life who had congenital heart surgery.

The V gene is TRDV1, the J gene TRDJ1; 11 bases are shared with TRDD3. The V segment lost 4 bases and the J segment 7 bases; nucleotides outside the gene matches: 29. This CDR3 has 22 residues. Germline CDR1 reads TSWWSYY; CDR2 reads QGS. The CDR3: CALGGPPSPHNWGIGARGKLIF. The DNA of the CDR3 is TGTGCTCTTGGGGGCCCCCCTTCCCCTCACAACTGGGGGATAGGCGCCCGAGGTAAACTCATCTTT.

This clone qualifies as medium-sized. The rearrangement uses TRDV1 and TRDJ1, with 7 bases identical to TRDD3. Germline values: CDR1 TSWWSYY, CDR2 QGS. V was clipped by 4 bases and J by 0 bases; unmatched bases: 11. The CDR3 runs to 17 residues. CDR3 DNA sequence: TGTGCTCTTGGGGTTCACGGATACGGGAGGGACACCGATAAACTCATCTTT. It translates to CALGVHGYGRDTDKLIF.

This clone has just one count. A much larger clone differs from this one at a single base, so this may be a read error. This sequence joins TRDV1 and TRDJ1; D unresolved. CDR1 is TSWWSYY, CDR2 QGS, per germline. The V end lost 0 bases, the J end lost 1 base, and 12 bases lay between the germline ends. CDR3 length: 16 residues. The CDR3 nucleotides read TGTGCTCTTGGGGAACTTAAACCCACGGGCACCGATAAACTCATCTTT. This gives the protein CALGELKPTGTDKLIF.

The chain employs TRDV1 and TRDJ1; TRDD3 matches 8 bases. This CDR3 spans 16 amino acids. In germline, CDR1 is TSWWSYY, CDR2 QGS. V trimming: 4 bases; J trimming: 2 bases; junction bases outside the gene matches: 9. CDR3 DNA: TGTGCTCTTGGGGGCATCTGGGGGACCCCTACCGATAAACTCATCTTT. This encodes CALGGIWGTPTDKLIF.